The T cell receptor beta chain under discussion was sequenced for a study of T cell responses to AZD1222 COVID-19 vaccine. The CDR3 has 13 amino acids. CDR1 LGHDT and CDR2 YNNKEL come from the germline V gene (reference sequence). V gave up 1 base and J gave up 5 bases, with 8 bases separating them. Generated by immunoSEQ multiplex PCR, the TCRdb table keeps only in-frame clones and is missing some. The sample contains some 130,000 clones, 90% to 95% of which appear only once. The chain employs TRBV3-1 (or the pseudogene TRBV3-2) and TRBJ2-5, with D perhaps matching TRBD2 (5 bases). The source of this sequence is an adult in good health. Source: peripheral blood, taken on day 0 of AZD1222 vaccination. Written as DNA, the CDR3 is TGTGCCAGCAGCCAAGCGGGGTCGGAGACCCAGTACTTC. It codes for CASSQAGSETQYF.